The 29 T cell receptor beta chains presented below share a single source sample, sequenced in a study of early T cells in non-severe SARS-CoV-2 infection. TCRdb itself ran the 5' RACE reads through MiXCR, one entry per CDR3 protein. The profile shows approximately 83,000 distinct CDR3 sequences, more than 12% of them singletons. Specimen: whole blood. These receptors all come from an adult who was a healthcare worker with PCR-confirmed SARS-CoV-2 infection or an uninfected control (not recorded which).

This clonotype was counted a few times. The chain joins TRBV27 to TRBJ2-3; TRBD1 matches at 9 bases. J gave up 0 bases and V 2 bases, and 3 bases lay outside the gene matches. Looked up from germline, CDR1 is MNHEY and CDR2 is SMNVEV (reference sequence). The CDR3 is made up of 16 amino acids. Here the CDR3 DNA reads TGTGCCAGCAGTTTACGCGGGACAGGGAGCACAGATACGCAGTATTTT. Protein sequence: CASSLRGTGSTDTQYF.

This clonotype was seen many times. The CDR3 DNA reads TGTGCCAGCAGTTTAGTAAGGGCGAGCGGGGGGGCTGAGCAGTTCTTC. Its translation is CASSLVRASGGAEQFF. The rearrangement uses TRBV12-3 or TRBV12-4 and TRBJ2-1, with 10 positions matching TRBD2. The CDR3 runs to 16 residues. Trimming at V came to 1 base and at J to 9 bases, leaving 9 bases not matched to a gene.

In its sample, this clonotype was seen a few times. This rearrangement joins TRBV3-1 to TRBJ2-3, with 8 bases lining up with TRBD1. The CDR3 runs to 14 residues. V was clipped by 1 base and J by 3 bases; unmatched bases: 0. The germline V gene has CDR1 LGHDT and CDR2 YNNKEL (reference sequence). CDR3 sequence: CASSQGTGTDTQYF. The DNA of the CDR3 is TGTGCCAGCAGCCAAGGGACAGGGACAGATACGCAGTATTTT.

This clonotype appeared a few times. The V gene is TRBV6-6, the J gene TRBJ2-7; D is unresolved. The germline V gene has CDR1 MNHNY and CDR2 SVGAGI (reference sequence). The CDR3 consists of 11 residues. Trimming shortened V by 2 bases and J by 6 bases, and 5 bases separated the two germline ends. CDR3 protein: CASSYRSEQYF. As DNA, the CDR3 is TGTGCCAGCAGTTACCGGTCCGAGCAGTACTTC.

CDR3 amino acids: CASSPGQGNYGYTF. The DNA of the CDR3 is TGTGCCAGTAGCCCGGGACAGGGTAACTATGGCTACACCTTC. V usage is TRBV19 and J usage is TRBJ1-2; 9 positions agree with TRBD1. The V and J ends lost 6 bases and 1 base, in that order; junction bases with no gene match: 3. Germline V gene sequence: CDR1 LNHDA, CDR2 SQIVND (reference sequence). The CDR3 totals 14 residues.

This clonotype has ten or more counts. V is TRBV4-1 and J is TRBJ1-5, with D unclear. Looked up from germline, CDR1 is MGHRA and CDR2 is YSYEKL. The CDR3 has 16 amino acids. Between the trimmed V and J ends, which lost 0 bases and 3 bases, there was a span of 12 bases. CDR3 amino acids: CASSQDTTIPNQPQHF. CDR3 bases: TGCGCCAGCAGCCAAGATACGACAATCCCCAATCAGCCCCAGCATTTT.

This chain links TRBV6-1 with TRBJ2-2; the match to TRBD2 covers 7 bases. Unmatched junction bases numbered 4, after V lost 7 bases and J lost 2 bases. Per the germline V gene, CDR1 is MNHNS and CDR2 is SASEGT. The CDR3 sequence is 14 residues long. Here the CDR3 DNA reads TGTGCCAGCACCCTAGCGGATAACACCGGGGAGCTGTTTTTT. It codes for CASTLADNTGELFF.

This chain uses TRBV11-2 with TRBJ2-1; 8 positions match TRBD2. CDR3 length: 14 residues. The germline gives CDR1 SGHAT, CDR2 FQNNGV. J was trimmed by 6 bases and V by 3 bases; bases with no gene match: 4. CDR3 sequence reads: CASSFRGGSNEQFF. The CDR3 nucleotides are TGTGCCAGCAGCTTTCGCGGGGGGTCCAATGAGCAGTTCTTC.

The CDR3 region is CASSPDPGRSEKLFF. The CDR3, as DNA: TGCGCCAGCAGCCCTGATCCTGGGAGGAGTGAAAAACTGTTTTTT. This sequence joins TRBV5-1 and TRBJ1-4, with D unclear. This CDR3 has 15 residues. Germline-derived CDR1 and CDR2 are SGHRS and YFSETQ. V was trimmed by 4 bases and J by 7 bases, leaving 17 bases between them.

This clonotype was recorded at least ten times. The rearrangement uses TRBV12-3 or TRBV12-4 and TRBJ1-1; D remains unclear. The V and J ends lost 5 bases and 5 bases respectively, with 24 bases between them. The CDR3 runs to 17 residues. CDR3 residues: CASSPSPRLGPTTEAFF. The DNA for the CDR3 is TGTGCCAGCAGTCCGTCGCCCAGGCTCGGTCCGACGACTGAAGCTTTCTTT.

The J gene is TRBJ2-3, the V gene TRBV27, with 15 bases lining up with TRBD2. CDR1 and CDR2 from the germline V gene are MNHEY and SMNVEV (reference sequence). Trimming removed 7 bases from V and 3 bases from J; junction bases left unmatched: 17. This CDR3 contains 20 residues. CDR3 residues: CASTPPGTSGGSNRTDTQYF. The CDR3 DNA reads as TGTGCCAGCACCCCCCCCGGGACTAGCGGGGGGAGTAACCGGACAGATACGCAGTATTTT.

The rearrangement joins TRBV18 to TRBJ1-3; no firm D call. Trimming took 2 bases from V and 3 from J, leaving 8 bases between them. The length of the CDR3 is 14 residues. Germline lookup yields CDR1 KGHSH and CDR2 LQKENI. The CDR3 region has the DNA TGTGCCAGCTCACCAGGCCGCAATGGAAACACCATATATTTT. Translating it yields CASSPGRNGNTIYF.

This clonotype was seen at least ten times. This chain uses TRBV2 with TRBJ2-1; D is uncertain. V was clipped by 4 bases and J by 9 bases, with 13 bases between them. Germline V CDR1 and CDR2: SNHLY, FYNNEI. The CDR3 has 13 residues. CDR3 region: CASSVVRAGEQFF. CDR3 DNA sequence: TGTGCCAGCAGTGTAGTTCGAGCCGGTGAGCAGTTCTTC.

This clonotype was seen many times. The V call is TRBV29-1, the J call TRBJ1-1; D call uncertain. The V gene's germline CDR1 is SQVTM and CDR2 ANQGSEA. Trimming removed 6 bases at V and 4 bases at J, with 18 bases between. The CDR3 loop spans 14 amino acids. The CDR3 sequence is CSVQDPEKPTEAFF. The CDR3 region has the DNA TGCAGCGTCCAAGACCCCGAAAAACCCACTGAAGCTTTCTTT.

This clonotype was seen repeatedly, ten times or more. This chain joins TRBV27 and TRBJ2-5; 7 positions agree with TRBD2. Unmatched junction bases numbered 2, after V lost 8 bases and J lost 5 bases. CDR3 size: 11 residues. The V gene's germline CDR1 is MNHEY and CDR2 SMNVEV (reference sequence). CDR3 bases: TGTGCCAGCGGACTAGTGGAGACCCAGTACTTC. Translating it yields CASGLVETQYF.

The gene calls are TRBV20-1 and TRBJ1-5; 8 nucleotides line up with TRBD1. The ends lost 5 bases at V and 7 bases at J; junction bases unmatched: 10. Germline lookup yields CDR1 DFQATT and CDR2 SNEGSKA (reference sequence). CDR3 length equals 14 residues. The CDR3 is CSAQDRGNGQPQHF. The CDR3 DNA reads as TGCAGTGCTCAAGACAGGGGAAATGGACAGCCCCAGCATTTT.

This clonotype was picked up a small number of times. The chain has TRBV29-1 and TRBJ2-7, with TRBD1 matching over 10 bases. Looked up from germline, CDR1 is SQVTM and CDR2 is ANQGSEA. The length of the CDR3 is 14 residues. V was clipped by 4 bases and J by 2 bases; unmatched bases: 5. The CDR3 is CSVGGTGVTYEQYF. As DNA, the CDR3 is TGCAGCGTTGGAGGGACAGGGGTAACCTACGAGCAGTACTTC.

The rearrangement links TRBV29-1 to TRBJ2-3; perhaps D is TRBD1 or TRBD2 (5 bases each). Trimming cost V 3 bases and J 3 bases, with 7 bases left between them. In germline, CDR1 is SQVTM, CDR2 ANQGSEA. This CDR3 spans 12 amino acids. The CDR3 region is CSVDGGTDTQYF. The CDR3 nucleotides read TGCAGCGTTGATGGGGGAACAGATACGCAGTATTTT.

The chain uses TRBV29-1 and TRBJ2-1; D not resolved. From germline, CDR1 is SQVTM and CDR2 ANQGSEA. Trimming removed 4 bases at V and 0 bases at J, with 4 bases between. The CDR3 contains 12 residues. The CDR3 sequence: CSVVPSYNEQFF. The CDR3 DNA is TGCAGCGTTGTTCCCTCCTACAATGAGCAGTTCTTC.

This clonotype has more than one count but fewer than ten. The chain carries TRBV18 and TRBJ2-3; 10 nucleotides match TRBD2. Unmatched junction bases numbered 5, after V lost 4 bases and J lost 1 base. The CDR3 length is 16 residues. Germline loops: CDR1 KGHSH, CDR2 LQKENI. CDR3 nucleotide sequence: TGTGCCAGCTCACAAAGCGGGGGGGCCGGCACAGATACGCAGTATTTT. Translated, it gives CASSQSGGAGTDTQYF.

This clonotype was seen a few times. V is TRBV12-3 or TRBV12-4 and J is TRBJ2-7, with 7 nucleotides matching TRBD2. Trimming at V came to 6 bases and at J to 2 bases, leaving 7 bases not matched to a gene. The length of the CDR3 is 14 residues. In DNA, the CDR3 is TGTGCCAGCAGCCCGGGCGGGGGTACCTACGAGCAGTACTTC. Encoded protein: CASSPGGGTYEQYF.

The V and J genes are TRBV18 and TRBJ2-7, with D maybe TRBD2 (5 bases). The CDR3 totals 15 residues. The germline V gene has CDR1 KGHSH and CDR2 LQKENI. Trimming took off 3 bases at V and 3 bases at J, with 15 bases between the two ends. The CDR3 protein is CASSPPGEGHYEQYF. CDR3 in DNA: TGTGCCAGCTCACCCCCCGGGGAAGGGCACTACGAGCAGTACTTC.

The chain uses TRBV20-1 and TRBJ1-5; D not resolved. The germline V gene encodes CDR1 DFQATT and CDR2 SNEGSKA (reference sequence). The V and J ends lost 5 bases and 4 bases respectively, with 15 bases between them. The CDR3 contains 14 residues. The CDR3 DNA follows: TGCAGTGCTGCGTACAGTGGGTGGAATCAGCCCCAGCATTTT. Translated: CSAAYSGWNQPQHF.

DNA for the CDR3: TGTGCCAGCAGCCAAGAGACCGGGTCCCAGGGAGATGGCTACACCTTC. Its translation: CASSQETGSQGDGYTF. The chain couples TRBV3-1 to TRBJ1-2; tentative D call: TRBD1 (5 bases). V was pared by 0 bases and J by 6 bases, with 17 bases between. Germline values: CDR1 LGHDT, CDR2 YNNKEL (reference sequence). This CDR3 region has 16 residues.

This clonotype was observed a few times. V is TRBV12-3 or TRBV12-4 and J is TRBJ1-5, with a weak D call TRBD1 (5 bases). Trimming left V 6 bases short and J 11 bases short, with 11 bases between. CDR3 size: 11 residues. CDR3 sequence reads: CASSQGLAQHF. The DNA for the CDR3 is TGTGCCAGCAGCCAGGGTTTGGCCCAGCATTTT.

This clonotype was detected a few times. The rearrangement uses TRBV7-9 and TRBJ1-5, with D tentatively TRBD1 (6 bases). V was pared by 7 bases and J by 2 bases, with 12 bases between. Germline V gene sequence: CDR1 SEHNR, CDR2 FQNEAQ (reference sequence). The CDR3 is 14 amino acids. The CDR3 here is CASTATGRNQPQHF. The CDR3, as DNA: TGTGCCAGCACCGCGACAGGCCGCAATCAGCCCCAGCATTTT.

V usage is TRBV6-6 and J usage is TRBJ2-5, with D possibly matching TRBD2 (6 bases). The CDR3 has 15 residues. V lost 6 bases and J lost 5, with 19 bases in between. The V gene's germline CDR1 is MNHNY and CDR2 SVGAGI (reference sequence). In DNA, the CDR3 is TGTGCCAGCAGCTTCCCCGGGACTGCCCGGGAGACCCAGTACTTC. Its translation: CASSFPGTARETQYF.

This clonotype has a count of ten or more. The V call is TRBV30, the J call TRBJ2-7; TRBD1 might be the D (5 bases). The V end lost 0 bases, the J end lost 4 bases, and 10 bases lay between the germline ends. The CDR3 sequence is 13 residues long. CDR1 and CDR2 (germline): GTSNPN, SVGIG (reference sequence). CDR3 residues: CAWSVGGAYEQYF. The CDR3 DNA reads as TGTGCCTGGAGTGTCGGTGGGGCGTACGAGCAGTACTTC.

This clonotype has a handful of counts. The rearrangement uses TRBV12-3 or TRBV12-4 and TRBJ2-7; the match to TRBD2 covers 8 bases. The trim removed 6 bases at V and 3 bases at J, leaving 4 bases unmatched. The CDR3 has 13 residues. As DNA, the CDR3 is TGTGCCAGCAGGCGGGGGACTAGCTACGAGCAGTACTTC. It yields the protein CASRRGTSYEQYF.